This TCR beta chain was observed in a study of T cell clusters in autoimmune cytopenias. Multiplex touch-down PCR amplified TRB using TRB-A and TRB-B pools in one tube. After re-calling the multiplex PCR reads, TCRdb lists one entry per CDR3 protein, DNA absent. This sample's table reports several thousand distinct CDR3 sequences. Looked up from germline, CDR1 is MNHEY and CDR2 is SMNVEV (reference sequence). This CDR3 contains 15 residues. Tens of thousands of genome equivalents of blood DNA were amplified for TRB. These sequences were also reported in another study, on T cell repertoires in aging, cancer and after chemotherapy.

This sequence joins TRBV27 and TRBJ2-1; TCRdb names TRBD2, which stays unverified in the absence of DNA. This receptor was identified in a human donor in good health. The sequencing sample was made of peripheral blood. The chain's CDR3 is CASSPSRNLYNEQFF.